A selection of T cell receptor beta chains follows, all from one sample in a study of CD8 T cells in ankylosing spondylitis. TCRdb re-called the 5' RACE reads through MiXCR, storing one row per CDR3 protein. The sample consists of hundreds of thousands of distinct CDR3 sequences, 10% to 15% of them appearing once. Sample: blood, either unsorted or a sorted T cell fraction (not recorded which). The receptors derive from a male donor with ankylosing spondylitis. The CDR3 runs from the conserved cysteine through the conserved F or W. A D gene is named only where the DNA matches it firmly. A clone size is listed for some rows: how often the clone was seen (once, few, many), or a class if it is expanded.

clone_size,v_call,j_call,d_call,cdr3_nt,cdr3_aa
NA,TRBV18,TRBJ2-5,NA,TGTGCCAGCTCACCAGGGACGGGCCAAGAGACCCAGAACTTC,CASSPGTGQETQNF
NA,TRBV5-1,TRBJ2-7,NA,TGCGCCAGCAGCTTGGGAGGGAACCTACGTGAGCAGTACTTC,CASSLGGNLREQYF
NA,TRBV20-1,TRBJ2-2,NA,TGCAGTGCGGGACTGCAGAACACCGGGGAGCTGTTTTTT,CSAGLQNTGELFF
few,TRBV6-1,TRBJ1-1,TRBD1,TGTGCCAGCAGTGCCCGGGACAGGGTGGTAGAGGGCACTGAAGCTTTCTTT,CASSARDRVVEGTEAFF
many,TRBV20-1,TRBJ1-2,TRBD1,TGCAGTGCTTCACAGGGGGTGGTTGGCTACACCTTC,CSASQGVVGYTF
few,TRBV10-3,TRBJ1-6,NA,TGTGCCATCAGGGGGGGAAATTCACCCCTCCACTTT,CAIRGGNSPLHF
NA,TRBV24-1,TRBJ2-5,TRBD1,TGTGCCACCAGTGATCCCGCCGGAGACAGGGACCAAGAGACCCAGTACTTC,CATSDPAGDRDQETQYF
NA,TRBV20-1,TRBJ2-7,TRBD1,TGCAGTGCTAGAAAGACAGGGGGTGGGTACGAGCAGTACTTC,CSARKTGGGYEQYF
few,TRBV7-2,TRBJ2-3,NA,TGTGCCAGCAGCTCGATAGATACGCAGTATTTT,CASSSIDTQYF
NA,TRBV7-3,TRBJ2-2,TRBD2,TGTGCCAGCAGGGCGGGGGGGCAGGAGAGGACCGGGGAGCTGTTTTTT,CASRAGGQERTGELFF
once,TRBV5-1,TRBJ1-6,TRBD1,TGCGCCAGCAGCACACAAGGGGGCCATAATTCACCCCTCCACTTT,CASSTQGGHNSPLHF
few,TRBV5-5,TRBJ1-5,NA,TGTGCCAGCAGCTTGAGTCTCTTCGGGGGCAATCAGCCCCAGCATTTT,CASSLSLFGGNQPQHF
NA,TRBV12-3/TRBV12-4,TRBJ1-2,TRBD1,TGTGCCAGCAGTTTTCGGTCTGGACAGGGGATGAGTGGCTACACCTTC,CASSFRSGQGMSGYTF
NA,TRBV20-1,TRBJ2-5,TRBD2,TGCAGTGCTAGACCGGGGGGGAGCGGGAGTGGGGAGACCCAGTACTTC,CSARPGGSGSGETQYF
NA,TRBV6-2/TRBV6-3,TRBJ2-4,NA,TGTGCCAGCAGTTACTCGATTTACTGGGACACCGGGGGAGCTCAGTACTTC,CASSYSIYWDTGGAQYF
few,TRBV11-2,TRBJ2-1,NA,TGTGCCAGCAGCTTAAGGTCCCTTTCGCGGCGGAGCTCCTACAATGAGCAGTTCTTC,CASSLRSLSRRSSYNEQFF
few,TRBV24-1,TRBJ2-3,NA,TGTGCCACCAGTACCAGCGGCACAGATACGCAGTATTTT,CATSTSGTDTQYF
NA,TRBV7-2,TRBJ2-7,NA,TGTGCCAGCAGCTCACAGGTATCCTTCTCCTACGAGCAGTACTTC,CASSSQVSFSYEQYF
NA,TRBV7-8,TRBJ1-1,TRBD1,TGTGCCAGCAGCTCCGACAGGGGGAAGGCTTTCTTT,CASSSDRGKAFF
NA,TRBV20-1,TRBJ1-1,NA,TGCAGTGCTAGACGGCGGCTCACTGAAGCTTTCTTT,CSARRRLTEAFF
many,TRBV7-9,TRBJ1-1,NA,TGTGCCAGCAGCTTAAGGGGCGGGGGAACTGAAGCTTTCTTT,CASSLRGGGTEAFF
many,TRBV2,TRBJ2-7,NA,TGTGCCAGCGTCCGACAGGTTAGCTCCTACGAGCAGTACTTC,CASVRQVSSYEQYF
many,TRBV20-1,TRBJ2-5,NA,TGCAGTGCTCACTTGGGATTCCAAGAGACCCAGTACTTC,CSAHLGFQETQYF
NA,TRBV10-3,TRBJ1-5,NA,TGTGCCATCAGTGGAGGCCAGCTTCAGCCCCAGCATTTT,CAISGGQLQPQHF
few,TRBV24-1,TRBJ2-1,NA,TGTGCCACCAGTGATTTTCGGGACTTCAATGAGCAGTTCTTC,CATSDFRDFNEQFF
few,TRBV6-2/TRBV6-3,TRBJ2-1,NA,TGTGCCAGCAGTTACTTAGTCAATGAGCAGTTCTTC,CASSYLVNEQFF
NA,TRBV4-1,TRBJ2-7,NA,TGCGCCAGCAGCCGGCGGGACGGATCAATCTACGAGCAGTACTTC,CASSRRDGSIYEQYF
NA,TRBV28,TRBJ1-2,NA,TGTGCCAGCAGTTTACTCAAGGTCTTGAACTATGGCTACACCTTC,CASSLLKVLNYGYTF